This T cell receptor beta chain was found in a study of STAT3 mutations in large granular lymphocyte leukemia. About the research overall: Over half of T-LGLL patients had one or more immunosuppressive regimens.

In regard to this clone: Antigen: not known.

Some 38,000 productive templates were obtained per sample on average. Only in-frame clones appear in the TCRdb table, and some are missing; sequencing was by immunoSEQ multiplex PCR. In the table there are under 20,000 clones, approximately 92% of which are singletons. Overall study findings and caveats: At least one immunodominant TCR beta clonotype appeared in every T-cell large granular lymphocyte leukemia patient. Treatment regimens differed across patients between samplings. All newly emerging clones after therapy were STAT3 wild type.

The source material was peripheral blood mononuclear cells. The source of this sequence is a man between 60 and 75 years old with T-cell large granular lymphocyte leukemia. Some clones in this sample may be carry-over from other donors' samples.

The CDR3: CASTPAGGLGTNEKLFF. The CDR3 nucleotides read TGTGCCAGCACCCCGGCGGGGGGGCTAGGAACTAATGAAAAACTGTTTTTT. The V gene is TRBV5-4, the J gene TRBJ1-4; TRBD1 is a possible D gene (6 bases). CDR3 length: 17 residues. The ends were cut back, 6 bases at V and 1 base at J, with 19 bases in the middle. Germline V lookup: CDR1 SGHNT, CDR2 YYREEE (reference sequence).